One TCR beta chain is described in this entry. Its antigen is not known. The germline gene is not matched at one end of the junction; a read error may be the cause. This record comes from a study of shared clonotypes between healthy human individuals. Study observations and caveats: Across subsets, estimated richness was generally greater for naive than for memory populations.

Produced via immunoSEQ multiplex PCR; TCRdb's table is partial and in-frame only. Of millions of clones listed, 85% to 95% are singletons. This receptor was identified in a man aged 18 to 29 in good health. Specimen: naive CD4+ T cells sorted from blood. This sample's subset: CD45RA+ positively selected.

This CDR3 reads CASSRGPSGANVLTF. The CDR3 coding sequence is TGTGCTAGCAGCCGTGGGCCCTCTGGGGCCAACGTCCTGACTTTC. This chain links TRBV7-7 with TRBJ2-6; D is unresolved. This CDR3 comprises 15 residues. Germline values: CDR1 SSHAT, CDR2 FNYEAQ (reference sequence).